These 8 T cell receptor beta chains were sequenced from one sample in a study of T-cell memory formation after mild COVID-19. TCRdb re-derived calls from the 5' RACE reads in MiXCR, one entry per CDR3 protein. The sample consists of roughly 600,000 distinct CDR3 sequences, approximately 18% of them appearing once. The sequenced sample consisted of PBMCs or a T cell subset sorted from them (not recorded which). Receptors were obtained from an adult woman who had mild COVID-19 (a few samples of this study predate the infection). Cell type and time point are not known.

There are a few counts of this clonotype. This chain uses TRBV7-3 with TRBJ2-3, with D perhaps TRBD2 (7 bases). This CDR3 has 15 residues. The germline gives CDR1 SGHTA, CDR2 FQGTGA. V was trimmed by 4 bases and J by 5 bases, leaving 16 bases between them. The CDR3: CASSYLGGAGDTQYF. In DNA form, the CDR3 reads TGTGCCAGCAGCTACCTGGGGGGGGCAGGAGATACGCAGTATTTT.

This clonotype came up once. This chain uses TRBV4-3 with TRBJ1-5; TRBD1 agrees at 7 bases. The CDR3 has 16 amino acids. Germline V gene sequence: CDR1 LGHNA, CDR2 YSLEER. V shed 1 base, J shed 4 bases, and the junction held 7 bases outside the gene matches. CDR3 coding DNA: TGCGCCAGCAGCCAAGGAAGTGTCAGGGGGAATCAGCCCCAGCATTTT. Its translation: CASSQGSVRGNQPQHF.

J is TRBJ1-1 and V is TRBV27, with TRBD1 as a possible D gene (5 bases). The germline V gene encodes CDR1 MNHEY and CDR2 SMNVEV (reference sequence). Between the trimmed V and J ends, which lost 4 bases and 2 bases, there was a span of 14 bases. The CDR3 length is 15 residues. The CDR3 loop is CASSSRKGVNTEAFF. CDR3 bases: TGTGCCAGCAGTTCCCGGAAAGGGGTTAACACTGAAGCTTTCTTT.

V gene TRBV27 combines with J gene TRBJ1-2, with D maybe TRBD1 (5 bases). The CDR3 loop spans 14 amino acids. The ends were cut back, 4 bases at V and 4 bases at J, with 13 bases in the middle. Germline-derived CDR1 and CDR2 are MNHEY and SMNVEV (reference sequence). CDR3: CASSSSRVAYGYTF. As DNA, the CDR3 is TGTGCCAGCAGTTCGAGCAGGGTGGCCTATGGCTACACCTTC.

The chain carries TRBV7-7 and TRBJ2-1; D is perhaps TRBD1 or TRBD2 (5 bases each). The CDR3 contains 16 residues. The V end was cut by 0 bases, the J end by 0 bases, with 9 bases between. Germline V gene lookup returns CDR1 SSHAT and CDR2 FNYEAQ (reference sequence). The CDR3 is CASSLAWGSSYNEQFF. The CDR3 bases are TGTGCCAGCAGCTTAGCTTGGGGGAGCTCCTACAATGAGCAGTTCTTC.

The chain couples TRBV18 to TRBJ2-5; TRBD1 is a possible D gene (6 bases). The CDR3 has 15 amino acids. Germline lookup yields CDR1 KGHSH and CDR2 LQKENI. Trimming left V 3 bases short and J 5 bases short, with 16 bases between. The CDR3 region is CASSPGVGTLETQYF. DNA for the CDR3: TGTGCCAGCTCACCGGGGGTCGGGACATTGGAGACCCAGTACTTC.

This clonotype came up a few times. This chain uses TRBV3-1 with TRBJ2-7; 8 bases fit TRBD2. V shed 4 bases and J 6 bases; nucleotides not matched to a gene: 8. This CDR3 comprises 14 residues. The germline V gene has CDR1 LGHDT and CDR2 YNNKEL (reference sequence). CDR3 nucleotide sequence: TGTGCCAGCAGCCGCAGCGGGAGTCTGGGCGAGCAGTACTTC. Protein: CASSRSGSLGEQYF.

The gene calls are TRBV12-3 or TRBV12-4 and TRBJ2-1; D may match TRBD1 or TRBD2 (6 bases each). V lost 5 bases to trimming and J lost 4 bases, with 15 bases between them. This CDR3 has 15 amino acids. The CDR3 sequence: CASSAGQGIYNEQFF. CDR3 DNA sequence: TGTGCCAGCAGTGCGGGACAAGGGATATACAATGAGCAGTTCTTC.